This T cell receptor beta chain was recorded in a study of blood T cell repertoires in COVID-19. About the study: Samples of COVID-19 (acute and convalescent) were obtained from the United States, Italy and Spain. Sources were T cells, B-cell-depleted T cells, or PBMCs; the material itself was cDNA or gDNA.

The CDR3 is 17 amino acids. Deletions cut 5 bases from V and 4 bases from J, with 23 bases between. The germline gives CDR1 LGHDT, CDR2 YNNKEL (reference sequence). As handled by the study authors: Reference gene primers were amplified, and this amplification served to estimate nucleated cell counts. Profiling relied on immunoSEQ multiplex PCR, and the TCRdb table lists in-frame clones only, not all of them. The V and J calls and clone size are taken from that table; D and trimming were inferred from the DNA. Here the sample spans 110,000 to 150,000 clones, around 90% being singletons. This TCR came from a woman aged 45 to 65 with acute or convalescent COVID-19. The sequencing sample was made of peripheral blood. The gene calls are TRBV3-1 (or the pseudogene TRBV3-2) and TRBJ1-2; D perhaps matches TRBD1 (6 bases). The CDR3, as DNA: TGTGCCAGCAGCGTCGGTGGGGGCGCGGAAGTTCGCTATGGCTACACCTTC. It specifies CASSVGGGAEVRYGYTF.